This TCR beta chain was identified in a study of blood T cells in healthy people across ages. A second PCR of 7 to 11 cycles used a sample-barcoded 5' primer and a J-beta primer mix. Via MiXCR, TCRdb re-called the 5' RACE reads, giving one row per CDR3 protein. The repertoire consists of 1,800,000 or so distinct CDR3 sequences, with 39% occurring once and the leading ten covering 20% to 25%. The germline CDR1 and CDR2 sequences are SEHNR and FQNEAQ (reference sequence). The V gene end was trimmed by 5 bases and the J gene end by 1 base; junction bases not matched to a gene: 10. This CDR3 has 16 residues. Worth noting for this clonotype: This likely comes from a read error, as the CDR3 has no conserved phenylalanine or tryptophan at its end.

The sequence was collected from a human donor in good health. The V gene is TRBV7-9, the J gene TRBJ2-5; 7 bases line up with TRBD1. Sequenced: blood. CDR3 in amino acids: CASSHGQANLQETQYL. As DNA, the CDR3 is TGTGCCAGCAGCCACGGACAGGCAAACCTCCAAGAGACCCAGTACTTA.